The 18 T cell receptor beta chains listed next were all sequenced from one sample in a study of identifying expanded T cells in peripheral blood. TCRdb keeps only in-frame clones here, not all; method: immunoSEQ multiplex PCR. The sample comprises 50,000 to 60,000 clones, roughly four fifths of which are singletons, and roughly a sixth rests with the top ten. Sequences were obtained from blood. These receptors were collected from a person between 18 and 75 years old in good health.

The V and J genes are TRBV6-1 and TRBJ2-7; the D call may be TRBD1 or TRBD2 (5 bases each). The CDR3 runs to 15 residues. Trimming shortened V by 1 base and J by 4 bases, and 14 bases separated the two germline ends. CDR1 and CDR2 from the germline V gene are MNHNS and SASEGT. CDR3 protein: CASSEVWAEGYEQYF. CDR3 DNA sequence: TGTGCCAGCAGTGAAGTGTGGGCCGAGGGGTACGAGCAGTACTTC.

The chain employs TRBV6-1 and TRBJ1-6; D is ambiguous. Germline CDR1 reads MNHNS; CDR2 reads SASEGT. The V and J ends lost 5 bases and 9 bases respectively, with 11 bases between them. The CDR3 length is 13 residues. CDR3 sequence reads: CASSSPGISPLHF. CDR3 nucleotide sequence: TGTGCCAGCAGTTCCCCGGGAATTTCACCCCTCCACTTT.

The chain is built from TRBV30 and TRBJ1-1; D gene ambiguous. Looked up from germline, CDR1 is GTSNPN and CDR2 is SVGIG (reference sequence). Trimming cost V 0 bases and J 0 bases, with 5 bases left between them. The CDR3 runs to 13 residues. CDR3 bases: TGTGCCTGGAGTGTGGGTTTGAACACTGAAGCTTTCTTT. It codes for CAWSVGLNTEAFF.

The V and J genes are TRBV4-2 and TRBJ2-3; maybe TRBD1 (5 bases). CDR3 length equals 16 residues. Germline CDR1 reads LGHNA; CDR2 reads YNFKEQ. The V end lost 4 bases, the J end lost 3 bases, and 17 bases lay between the germline ends. CDR3 in DNA: TGTGCCAGCAGCCCGACTGGCTGGGGCAGGACAGATACGCAGTATTTT. Its protein is CASSPTGWGRTDTQYF.

The chain carries TRBV18 and TRBJ2-1, with D perhaps matching TRBD1 or TRBD2 (5 bases each). CDR1 and CDR2 (germline): KGHSH, LQKENI. This CDR3 has 14 residues. V lost 3 bases, J lost 8 bases, and 14 bases lay in between. The CDR3, as DNA: TGTGCCAGCTCACCCGAAGGGAGAGGGGATGAGCAGTTCTTC. Its translation is CASSPEGRGDEQFF.

The chain combines TRBV9 with TRBJ2-5, with D unclear. Looked up from germline, CDR1 is SGDLS and CDR2 is YYNGEE. The V end lost 5 bases, the J end lost 3 bases, and 5 bases lay between the germline ends. CDR3 length equals 11 residues. The CDR3 DNA follows: TGTGCCAGCAGTCGGGAAGAGACCCAGTACTTC. This sequence encodes CASSREETQYF.

The J gene is TRBJ2-5, the V gene TRBV29-1; D not resolved. The germline CDR1 and CDR2 sequences are SQVTM and ANQGSEA. The length of the CDR3 is 12 residues. Trimming took 1 base from V and 12 from J, leaving 15 bases between them. CDR3 nucleotides: TGCAGCGTTGAAGCGGAGCTTCAAGACAAGTACTTC. Its translation is CSVEAELQDKYF.

The chain uses TRBV6-5 and TRBJ2-3; D unresolved. CDR1 and CDR2 from the germline V gene are MNHEY and SVGAGI. The CDR3 is 13 amino acids. V dropped 10 bases and J dropped 0 bases, with 11 bases sitting between them. CDR3 amino acids: CATSPTSTDTQYF. The CDR3 DNA reads TGTGCCACCTCCCCTACTAGCACAGATACGCAGTATTTT.

The chain joins TRBV5-4 to TRBJ2-7; 7 positions match TRBD2. The CDR3 runs to 14 residues. Trimming removed 4 bases from V and 5 bases from J; junction bases left unmatched: 9. Germline loops: CDR1 SGHNT, CDR2 YYREEE (reference sequence). CDR3 protein: CASSKGGFVDEQYF. CDR3 nucleotide sequence: TGTGCCAGCAGCAAGGGAGGGTTTGTGGACGAGCAGTACTTC. Full variable domain (missing parts from reference TRBV5-4 and TRBJ2-7): ETGVTQSPTHLIKTRGQQVTLRCSSQSGHNTVSWYQQALGQGPQFIFQYYREEENGRGNFPPRFSGLQFPNYSSELNVNALELDDSALYLCASSKGGFVDEQYFGPGTRLTVT.

This clone appeared a single time. The chain links TRBV5-5 to TRBJ1-1; tentative D call: TRBD1 (6 bases). V was clipped by 6 bases and J by 2 bases, with 14 bases between them. Germline CDR1 and CDR2: SGHKS and YYEKEE (reference sequence). The CDR3 runs 14 residues. In DNA, the CDR3 is TGTGCCAGCACCTGGGAGGGGACAAACACTGAAGCTTTCTTT. It is translated as CASTWEGTNTEAFF.

This clone was picked up one time. V usage is TRBV25-1 and J usage is TRBJ1-5, with D uncertain. Trimming cost V 3 bases and J 5 bases, with 8 bases left between them. The CDR3 spans 13 residues. Per germline, CDR1 MGHDK and CDR2 SYGVNS. The CDR3 DNA follows: TGTGCCAGCAGTGAGATCGGAGATCAGCCCCAGCATTTT. Translation gives CASSEIGDQPQHF.

The chain combines TRBV11-2 with TRBJ2-2; D not resolved. The CDR3 length is 13 residues. V lost 2 bases, J lost 4 bases, and 5 bases lay in between. Germline V lookup: CDR1 SGHAT, CDR2 FQNNGV. CDR3 sequence (DNA): TGTGCCAGCAGCTTAACAACCACCGGGGAGCTGTTTTTT. Its translation: CASSLTTTGELFF.

The chain combines TRBV30 with TRBJ2-4; no definite D call. The CDR3 extends over 14 amino acids. Trimming stripped 6 bases from V and 0 bases from J, with 12 bases between. CDR1 and CDR2 (germline): GTSNPN, SVGIG (reference sequence). Here the CDR3 DNA reads TGTGCCTGCCAAACCACCCTAGCCAAAAACATTCAGTACTTC. Its protein is CACQTTLAKNIQYF.

V usage is TRBV6-1 and J usage is TRBJ1-2; D is undetermined. The V gene's germline CDR1 is MNHNS and CDR2 SASEGT. The CDR3 has 13 amino acids. V was pared by 2 bases and J by 8 bases, with 12 bases between. This CDR3 reads CASSELDMGGYTF. CDR3 nucleotide sequence: TGTGCCAGCAGTGAACTTGACATGGGGGGCTACACCTTC.

The chain couples TRBV5-1 to TRBJ1-4, with 7 bases lining up with TRBD1. J lost 8 bases, V lost 3 bases, and 7 bases had no gene match. This CDR3 contains 14 residues. CDR1 SGHRS and CDR2 YFSETQ come from the germline V gene. CDR3: CASSYGSQGEKLFF. Here the CDR3 DNA reads TGCGCCAGCAGCTACGGGTCACAGGGGGAAAAACTGTTTTTT.

At least ten counts were recorded for this clone. The chain recombines TRBV6-4 with TRBJ1-1; 9 bases agree with TRBD1. Trimming removed 6 bases from V and 4 bases from J; junction bases left unmatched: 3. Germline-derived CDR1 and CDR2 are MRHNA and SNTAGT. This CDR3 is 13 amino acids long. The CDR3 region is CASRTTGGTEAFF. In nucleotides, the CDR3 is TGTGCCAGCAGAACGACAGGGGGCACTGAAGCTTTCTTT.

This clone is a singleton in its sample. The chain links TRBV6-5 to TRBJ1-4; 7 bases agree with TRBD1. V was clipped by 7 bases and J by 7 bases; unmatched bases: 9. The CDR3 loop spans 14 amino acids. Germline-derived CDR1 and CDR2 are MNHEY and SVGAGI. DNA for the CDR3: TGTGCCAGCACCAAGGACAGGCATCGTGAAAAACTGTTTTTT. It yields the protein CASTKDRHREKLFF.

Here the CDR3 reads CASSLRASGSGDTQYF. The CDR3 bases are TGCGCCAGCAGCTTGAGGGCTAGCGGGAGCGGAGATACGCAGTATTTT. The chain carries TRBV5-1 and TRBJ2-3, with 10 positions matching TRBD2. After removal of 1 base from V and 5 bases from J, the junction contained 7 bases not matched to a gene. Germline V gives CDR1 SGHRS, CDR2 YFSETQ. The CDR3 is 16 amino acids.